The clone carrying this T cell receptor (beta chain) was observed a few times. What it binds is not known. Constant-region reverse primers amplified full-length variable regions, followed by semi-nested Nested Universal Primer A PCR. TCRdb re-analysed the 5' RACE reads in MiXCR, keeping a single row per CDR3 protein. The table has around 55,000 distinct CDR3 sequences, less than 25% seen once. Study-wide results and limits: Whole repertoires were not studied in the larger cohort, only one V-J beta rearrangement. Greatest tumor Treg TCR overlap was with tumor naive CD4+ cells.

Trimming at V came to 7 bases and at J to 0 bases, leaving 7 bases not matched to a gene. Looked up from germline, CDR1 is MNHNS and CDR2 is SASEGT. This CDR3 region has 17 residues. Cells sorted as Tregs were CD4+, CD25+ and CD127-/low. This receptor was identified in a female donor with breast cancer. The specimen sequenced was tumor-infiltrating Tregs sorted from the breast tumor. The chain carries TRBV6-1 and TRBJ2-7, with 15 bases identical to TRBD2. DNA of the CDR3: TGTGCCAGCAAGGGACTAGCGGGAGGAATCAGCTCCTACGAGCAGTACTTC. Its translation: CASKGLAGGISSYEQYF.